This TCR beta chain was captured in a study of blood T cell repertoires in COVID-19. Background on the study: The United States, Italy and Spain were the sources of the acute and convalescent COVID-19 samples. PBMCs, B-cell-depleted T cells, or T cells were the source of the cDNA or gDNA that made up the material.

Clones were read by immunoSEQ multiplex PCR, and TCRdb kept only the in-frame ones, dropping some. The sample lists some 250,000 clones; approximately 88% were seen once. V lost 4 bases and J 1 base, leaving 11 bases between the germline ends. The CDR3 length is 14 residues. Germline CDR1 and CDR2: SGDLS and YYNGEE. The TCR originated in a man aged 35-49 years with acute or convalescent COVID-19. The specimen sequenced was peripheral blood. This chain links TRBV9 with TRBJ1-1; D remains ambiguous. In DNA, the CDR3 is TGTGCCAGCAGCCCACTCTCAACGAACACTGAAGCTTTCTTT. Protein: CASSPLSTNTEAFF.